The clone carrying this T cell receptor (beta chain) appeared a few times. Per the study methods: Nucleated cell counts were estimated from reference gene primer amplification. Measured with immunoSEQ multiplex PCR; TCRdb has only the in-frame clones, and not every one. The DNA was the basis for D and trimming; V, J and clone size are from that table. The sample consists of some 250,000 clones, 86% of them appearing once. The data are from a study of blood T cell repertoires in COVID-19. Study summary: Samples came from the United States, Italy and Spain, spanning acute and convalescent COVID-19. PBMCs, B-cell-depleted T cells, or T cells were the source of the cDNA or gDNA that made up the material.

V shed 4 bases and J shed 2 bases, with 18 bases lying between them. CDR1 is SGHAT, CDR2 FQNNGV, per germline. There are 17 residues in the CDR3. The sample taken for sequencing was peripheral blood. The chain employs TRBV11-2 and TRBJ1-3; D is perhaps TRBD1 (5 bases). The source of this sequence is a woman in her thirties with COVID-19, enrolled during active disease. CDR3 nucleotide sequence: TGTGCCAGCAGCTGGGGCTCTTCGCGGTGGGCTGGAAACACCATATATTTT. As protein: CASSWGSSRWAGNTIYF.